The 15 T cell receptor beta chains below were found in one sample sequenced in a study of identical twins. A single record per CDR3 protein comes from TCRdb applying MiXCR to the 5' RACE reads. The data show 500,000 to 600,000 distinct CDR3 sequences, with approximately 22% seen just once and 0.8% to 1% held by the top ten. The same specimen was also included in a second study, on T cells expressing NK-cell markers.

Sequenced input: CD4+ T cells sorted from blood. These receptors all stem from a woman under 30 in good health.

The chain links TRBV11-3 to TRBJ2-7; a possible D gene is TRBD1 (5 bases). Deletions cut 5 bases from V and 0 bases from J, with 11 bases between. The CDR3 loop spans 14 amino acids. Per germline, CDR1 SGHNT and CDR2 YENEEA. The CDR3: CASSPTGLSYEQYF. The CDR3 nucleotides read TGTGCCAGCAGCCCTACAGGCCTCTCCTACGAGCAGTACTTC.

V and J are TRBV3-1 and TRBJ1-1; D unclear. From germline, CDR1 is LGHDT and CDR2 YNNKEL (reference sequence). The CDR3 has 14 residues. V shed 7 bases and J shed 3 bases, with 15 bases lying between them. Here the CDR3 reads CASTTRKLYTEAFF. Here the CDR3 DNA reads TGTGCCAGCACCACTCGTAAGTTATACACTGAAGCTTTCTTT.

This clonotype has a handful of counts. The chain couples TRBV5-1 to TRBJ2-5, with 7 positions matching TRBD1. V was pared by 2 bases and J by 6 bases, with 10 bases of the junction left unmatched. From germline, CDR1 is SGHRS and CDR2 YFSETQ. This CDR3 region has 15 residues. CDR3 region: CASSFGTAGEKTQYF. CDR3 nucleotides: TGCGCCAGCAGCTTCGGGACAGCTGGGGAAAAGACCCAGTACTTC.

This clonotype was seen a handful of times. The chain carries TRBV5-6 and TRBJ1-2; the match to TRBD1 covers 12 bases. CDR3 length equals 16 residues. The trim removed 1 base at V and 4 bases at J, leaving 5 bases unmatched. The germline V gene has CDR1 SGHDT and CDR2 YYEEEE. CDR3 loop: CASSLIGTGGAYGYTF. DNA of the CDR3: TGTGCCAGCAGCTTGATAGGGACAGGGGGCGCCTATGGCTACACCTTC.

This clonotype appeared a few times. The rearrangement links TRBV7-6 to TRBJ2-7; TRBD1 matches at 7 bases. The junction had 13 bases not matched to a gene; V was cut back by 4 bases and J by 7 bases. The CDR3 is 15 amino acids. Looked up from germline, CDR1 is SGHVS and CDR2 is FNYEAQ. The CDR3 DNA is TGTGCCAGCAGCTCTCCCAGGACAGGACTTGGGGAGCAGTACTTC. It translates to CASSSPRTGLGEQYF. Together with reference TRBV7-6 and TRBJ2-7, the CDR3 gives the full variable domain: GAGVSQSPRYKVTKRGQDVALRCDPISGHVSLYWYRQALGQGPEFLTYFNYEAQQDKSGLPNDRFSAERPEGSISTLTIQRTEQRDSAMYRCASSSPRTGLGEQYFGPGTRLTVT.

This chain links TRBV12-3 or TRBV12-4 with TRBJ1-2; D gene unclear. This CDR3 spans 15 amino acids. V was pared by 8 bases and J by 3 bases, with 19 bases between. The CDR3, as DNA: TGTGCCAGCGTTGGGATCGTGGGGAACCACTATGGCTACACCTTC. It is translated as CASVGIVGNHYGYTF.

Many counts were recorded for this clonotype. The rearrangement uses TRBV15 and TRBJ1-5; D remains ambiguous. Trimming stripped 0 bases from V and 6 bases from J, with 12 bases between. Germline V lookup: CDR1 LNHNV, CDR2 YYDKDF (reference sequence). The CDR3 contains 15 residues. The CDR3 DNA is TGTGCCACCAGCAGAGATCGTGAGGGAAGTCAGCCCCAGCATTTT. Its translation: CATSRDREGSQPQHF. The whole variable domain, remainder taken from reference TRBV15 and TRBJ1-5, is DAMVIQNPRYQVTQFGKPVTLSCSQTLNHNVMYWYQQKSSQAPKLLFHYYDKDFNNEADTPDNFQSRRPNTSFCFLDIRSPGLGDTAMYLCATSRDREGSQPQHFGDGTRLSIL.

This chain connects TRBV6-2 or TRBV6-3 to TRBJ2-4, with no clear D. CDR3 size: 14 residues. Germline V gene data show CDR1 as MNHEY and CDR2 as SVGEGT. V lost 5 bases and J 1 base, leaving 9 bases between the germline ends. The CDR3, as DNA: TGTGCCAGCAGTCCGGTCGCGGCCAAAAACATTCAGTACTTC. The encoded protein is CASSPVAAKNIQYF.

This chain joins TRBV20-1 and TRBJ2-1; 7 positions match TRBD2. CDR3 size: 16 residues. Per germline, CDR1 DFQATT and CDR2 SNEGSKA (reference sequence). V shed 6 bases, J shed 3 bases, and the junction held 14 bases outside the gene matches. CDR3 amino acids: CSASEAGVGGYNEQFF. CDR3 nucleotides: TGCAGTGCCTCCGAGGCGGGGGTGGGGGGCTACAATGAGCAGTTCTTC.

The genes are TRBV10-2 and TRBJ2-5; no reliable D call. The V and J ends lost 1 base and 7 bases respectively, with 10 bases between them. CDR3 length: 13 amino acids. Germline CDR1 and CDR2: WSHSY and SAAADI. CDR3 bases: TGCGCCAGCAGTGAGTTCCTACCGGGGACCCAGTACTTC. The encoded protein is CASSEFLPGTQYF.

The genes are TRBV20-1 and TRBJ2-1; 12 bases are a match to TRBD2. Germline CDR1 and CDR2: DFQATT and SNEGSKA (reference sequence). The CDR3 consists of 16 residues. V gave up 5 bases and J gave up 9 bases; unmatched junction bases: 14. For the CDR3, the DNA is TGCAGTGCTCCCCAGCGGCTAGCGGGAGGGAGGGGTGAGCAGTTCTTC. Residues: CSAPQRLAGGRGEQFF.

The rearrangement joins TRBV7-2 to TRBJ2-1; maybe TRBD2 (6 bases). CDR3 size: 15 residues. Trimming cost V 0 bases and J 3 bases, with 9 bases left between them. Germline loops: CDR1 SGHTA, CDR2 FQGNSA. The CDR3 loop is CASSLASGLYNEQFF. CDR3 nucleotides: TGTGCCAGCAGCTTAGCGAGCGGGCTCTACAATGAGCAGTTCTTC. Full variable domain (rest looked up from reference TRBV7-2 and TRBJ2-1): GAGVSQSPSNKVTEKGKDVELRCDPISGHTALYWYRQSLGQGLEFLIYFQGNSAPDKSGLPSDRFSAERTGGSVSTLTIQRTQQEDSAVYLCASSLASGLYNEQFFGPGTRLTVL.

V gene TRBV11-2 combines with J gene TRBJ2-3; D is uncertain. V was clipped by 8 bases and J by 14 bases, with 11 bases between them. The CDR3 covers 9 residues. Germline V gene lookup returns CDR1 SGHAT and CDR2 FQNNGV. CDR3 in amino acids: CASGVPGYF. The DNA for the CDR3 is TGTGCCAGCGGAGTACCAGGGTATTTT.

The chain combines TRBV7-2 with TRBJ2-1; possibly TRBD1 or TRBD2 for D (5 bases each). This CDR3 has 15 residues. The V and J ends lost 3 bases and 0 bases respectively, with 9 bases between them. From germline, CDR1 is SGHTA and CDR2 FQGNSA. The CDR3 loop is CASSLGPRSYNEQFF. In DNA, the CDR3 is TGTGCCAGCAGCTTGGGACCCCGCTCCTACAATGAGCAGTTCTTC.

There are a few counts of this clonotype. The chain couples TRBV20-1 to TRBJ2-1; no definite D call. This CDR3 is 14 amino acids long. V lost 1 base and J 4 bases, leaving 11 bases between the germline ends. Germline values: CDR1 DFQATT, CDR2 SNEGSKA (reference sequence). For the CDR3, the DNA is TGCAGTGCTAGAGTAGTGGCAGGTTACAATGAGCAGTTCTTC. Translation gives CSARVVAGYNEQFF.